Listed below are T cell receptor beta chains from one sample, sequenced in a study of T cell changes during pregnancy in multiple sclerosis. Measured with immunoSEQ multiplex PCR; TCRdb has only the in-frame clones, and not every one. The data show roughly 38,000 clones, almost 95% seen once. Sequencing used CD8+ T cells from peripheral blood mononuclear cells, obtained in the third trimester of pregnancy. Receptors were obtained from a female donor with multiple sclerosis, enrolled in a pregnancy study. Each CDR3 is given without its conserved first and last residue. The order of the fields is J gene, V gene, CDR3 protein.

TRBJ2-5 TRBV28 ASSLEVSGVEETQY
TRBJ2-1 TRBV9 ASSVGGLTPNEQF
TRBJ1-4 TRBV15 ATSRVPGAINEKLF
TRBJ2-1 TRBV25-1 ASSEGQGAIYNEQF
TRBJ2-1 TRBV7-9 ASSPGLAQQF
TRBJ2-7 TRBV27 ASSLSGLSSYEQY
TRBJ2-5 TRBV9 ASSVGWSGREQETQY
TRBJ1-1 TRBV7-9 ASSLGGGTEAF
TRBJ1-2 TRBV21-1 ASSKVGREGIYGYT
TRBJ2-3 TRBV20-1 SGGRDTQY
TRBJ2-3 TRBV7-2 ASSFDFRDTQY
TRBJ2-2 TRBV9 ASSDPTLAGVNTGELF
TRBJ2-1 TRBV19 ASSMVAGPYNEQF
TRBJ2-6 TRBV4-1 ASSQDSGTPSGANVLT
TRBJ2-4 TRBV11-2 ASSLGRGNIQY
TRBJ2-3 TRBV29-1 SVNSGRGWTDTQY
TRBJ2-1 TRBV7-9 ASSLVFLREGYNEQF
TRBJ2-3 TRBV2 ASSEAGQGATDTQY
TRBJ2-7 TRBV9 ASSTSGSFTNEQY
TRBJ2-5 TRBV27 ASRDGSFQETQY
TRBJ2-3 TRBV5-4 ASSSGLAGDTQY
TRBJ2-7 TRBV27 ASSPSTGWDEQY
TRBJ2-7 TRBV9 ASSVDPSAYEQY
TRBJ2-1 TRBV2 ASSPDRGGYNEQF
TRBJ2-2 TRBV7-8 ASSLSGGTGELF
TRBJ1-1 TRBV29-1 SGRGFGDGNTEAF
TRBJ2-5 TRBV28 ASSSDRKETQY
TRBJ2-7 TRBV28 ASSLMTGAYEQY
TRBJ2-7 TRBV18 ASSPSSGRGEQY
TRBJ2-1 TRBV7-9 ASSPSELKQF
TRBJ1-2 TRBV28 ASSFQGSNYGYT
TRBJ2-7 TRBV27 ASSSRDRVGEQY
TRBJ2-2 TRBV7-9 ASSPLGLSNTGELF
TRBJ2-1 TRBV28 ASSWGTSRNNEQF
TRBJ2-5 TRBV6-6 ASSYPTSGYQETQY
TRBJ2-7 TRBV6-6 ASTLSPDEQY
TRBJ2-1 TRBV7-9 ASSLDDRGDYNEQF
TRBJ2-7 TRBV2 ASTTTWTGKDEQY
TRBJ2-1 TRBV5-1 ASSLELALYNEQF
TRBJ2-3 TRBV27 ASSSPLGAGSTDTQY
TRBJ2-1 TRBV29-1 SVLPLFSGGQNEQF
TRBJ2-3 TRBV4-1 ASRGGTSSYPPDTQY
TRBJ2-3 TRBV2 AETGTSDVLTDTQY
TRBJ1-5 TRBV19 ASMQGSNQPQH
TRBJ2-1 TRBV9 ASTWAGGRENEQF
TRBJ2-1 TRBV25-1 ASSGVGGDQF
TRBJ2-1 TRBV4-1 ASSPSGRASNEQF
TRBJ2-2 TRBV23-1 ASSHELAGENNTGELF
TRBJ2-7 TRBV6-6 ASSPGHSYEQY
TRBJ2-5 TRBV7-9 ASTYPGTGEETQY
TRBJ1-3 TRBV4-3 ASSQDPPGGSGNTIY
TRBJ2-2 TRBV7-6 ASSAGTSGIRELF
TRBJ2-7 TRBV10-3 AISDVDRVDEQY